These T cell receptor beta chains were read from a single sample in a study of cytomegalovirus exposure and HLA in healthy donors. Here immunoSEQ multiplex PCR was the method, and the copy in TCRdb shows in-frame clones only, minus some. The sample records under 200,000 clones, 68% being singletons. Sequencing input: PBMCs. The receptors originated from a man between 50 and 59 years old in good health and CMV-seronegative. The CDR3 runs from the conserved cysteine through the conserved F or W. The order of the fields is D gene, V gene, J gene, clone size, CDR3 protein, CDR3 DNA. The D gene is left open where the match is weak. For some rows the clone size is stated as once, few or many, or as a class when expanded; others skip it.

d_gene: TRBD1
v_gene: TRBV5-1
j_gene: TRBJ1-1
abundance: NA
CDR3aa: CASSLEQGAGTEAFF
CDR3nt: TGCGCCAGCAGCTTGGAACAGGGGGCTGGCACTGAAGCTTTCTTT

d_gene: NA
v_gene: TRBV7-9
j_gene: TRBJ1-1
abundance: NA
CDR3aa: CASKAGTANTEAFF
CDR3nt: TGTGCCAGCAAAGCGGGGACTGCGAACACTGAAGCTTTCTTT

d_gene: TRBD2
v_gene: TRBV2
j_gene: TRBJ2-5
abundance: NA
CDR3aa: CASSERETSRETQYF
CDR3nt: TGTGCCAGCAGTGAAAGAGAGACTAGCAGGGAGACCCAGTACTTC

d_gene: NA
v_gene: TRBV9
j_gene: TRBJ1-1
abundance: NA
CDR3aa: CASGGGGTEAFF
CDR3nt: TGTGCCAGCGGCGGGGGGGGGACTGAAGCTTTCTTT

d_gene: NA
v_gene: TRBV5-1
j_gene: TRBJ1-1
abundance: few
CDR3aa: CASSLAMATEAFF
CDR3nt: TGCGCCAGCAGCTTGGCGATGGCCACTGAAGCTTTCTTT

d_gene: TRBD1
v_gene: TRBV11-2
j_gene: TRBJ1-3
abundance: once
CDR3aa: CASSLTGVSGNTIYF
CDR3nt: TGTGCCAGCAGCTTAACAGGGGTCTCTGGAAACACCATATATTTT

d_gene: NA
v_gene: TRBV4-1
j_gene: TRBJ2-3
abundance: few
CDR3aa: CASSPSQGGGTDTQYF
CDR3nt: TGCGCCAGCAGCCCGTCACAGGGTGGGGGCACAGATACGCAGTATTTT

d_gene: TRBD1
v_gene: TRBV7-9
j_gene: TRBJ1-2
abundance: NA
CDR3aa: CASSLDRVRGYTF
CDR3nt: TGTGCCAGCAGCCTGGACAGGGTGAGAGGCTACACCTTC

d_gene: TRBD2
v_gene: TRBV19
j_gene: TRBJ2-2
abundance: NA
CDR3aa: CASRPTSGGNTGELFF
CDR3nt: TGTGCCAGTAGACCTACTAGCGGGGGTAACACCGGGGAGCTGTTTTTT

d_gene: TRBD2
v_gene: TRBV27
j_gene: TRBJ2-7
abundance: NA
CDR3aa: CASSIAGGSYEQYF
CDR3nt: TGTGCCAGCAGCATAGCGGGGGGCTCCTACGAGCAGTACTTC

d_gene: NA
v_gene: TRBV5-1
j_gene: TRBJ1-4
abundance: NA
CDR3aa: CASKTTGRGNEKLFF
CDR3nt: TGCGCCAGCAAAACTACGGGGAGGGGCAATGAAAAACTGTTTTTT

d_gene: NA
v_gene: TRBV5-1
j_gene: TRBJ1-5
abundance: once
CDR3aa: CASSLSRRQGSPRNQPQHF
CDR3nt: TGCGCCAGCAGCTTGAGTAGGCGCCAGGGGTCCCCCCGCAATCAGCCCCAGCATTTT

d_gene: NA
v_gene: TRBV7-2
j_gene: TRBJ2-7
abundance: NA
CDR3aa: CASSYPAGTGYEQYF
CDR3nt: TGTGCCAGCAGCTACCCTGCGGGGACGGGCTACGAGCAGTACTTC

d_gene: TRBD2
v_gene: TRBV5-1
j_gene: TRBJ2-7
abundance: few
CDR3aa: CASSLEGLATIEQYF
CDR3nt: TGCGCCAGCAGCTTGGAGGGACTAGCGACTATCGAGCAGTACTTC

d_gene: TRBD1
v_gene: TRBV6-1
j_gene: TRBJ2-5
abundance: few
CDR3aa: CASSKAGTGVTQYF
CDR3nt: TGTGCCAGCAGCAAAGCCGGGACAGGGGTGACCCAGTACTTC

d_gene: NA
v_gene: TRBV5-1
j_gene: TRBJ1-2
abundance: NA
CDR3aa: CASSPRAEGYTF
CDR3nt: TGCGCCAGCAGCCCCAGGGCGGAGGGCTACACCTTC

d_gene: NA
v_gene: TRBV4-1
j_gene: TRBJ1-3
abundance: few
CDR3aa: CASSQEADSGNTIYF
CDR3nt: TGCGCCAGCAGCCAAGAAGCGGACTCTGGAAACACCATATATTTT

d_gene: NA
v_gene: TRBV19
j_gene: TRBJ1-5
abundance: once
CDR3aa: CASTSGTFNQPQHF
CDR3nt: TGTGCCAGTACCTCCGGGACATTCAATCAGCCCCAGCATTTT

d_gene: NA
v_gene: TRBV7-9
j_gene: TRBJ1-2
abundance: NA
CDR3aa: CASKRGTGYTF
CDR3nt: TGTGCCAGCAAGAGGGGGACCGGCTACACCTTC

d_gene: TRBD1
v_gene: TRBV2
j_gene: TRBJ2-7
abundance: NA
CDR3aa: CATSPGQGREQYF
CDR3nt: TGTGCCACCAGCCCGGGACAGGGGCGCGAGCAGTACTTC

d_gene: NA
v_gene: TRBV7-9
j_gene: TRBJ2-1
abundance: NA
CDR3aa: CASSLVQGSYNEQFF
CDR3nt: TGTGCCAGCAGCTTAGTTCAGGGGAGCTACAATGAGCAGTTCTTC

d_gene: NA
v_gene: TRBV10-3
j_gene: TRBJ1-3
abundance: NA
CDR3aa: CANSEEPNTIYF
CDR3nt: TGTGCCAATAGTGAGGAGCCAAACACCATATATTTT

d_gene: NA
v_gene: TRBV2
j_gene: TRBJ2-7
abundance: many
CDR3aa: CASKREAGEQYF
CDR3nt: TGTGCCAGCAAGAGGGAGGCTGGTGAGCAGTACTTC

d_gene: NA
v_gene: TRBV4-3
j_gene: TRBJ2-2
abundance: NA
CDR3aa: CASSQDNGSGELFF
CDR3nt: TGCGCCAGCAGCCAAGATAACGGGTCCGGGGAGCTGTTTTTT

d_gene: TRBD2
v_gene: TRBV6-6
j_gene: TRBJ2-3
abundance: NA
CDR3aa: CASSRGLAGVTDTQYF
CDR3nt: TGTGCCAGCAGTCGTGGACTAGCGGGAGTCACAGATACGCAGTATTTT

d_gene: NA
v_gene: TRBV28
j_gene: TRBJ1-5
abundance: NA
CDR3aa: CASRLPKGDGNQPQHF
CDR3nt: TGTGCCAGCAGGCTTCCAAAAGGGGATGGCAATCAGCCCCAGCATTTT

d_gene: NA
v_gene: TRBV19
j_gene: TRBJ1-2
abundance: NA
CDR3aa: CASSGSGVYGYTF
CDR3nt: TGTGCCAGTAGCGGGTCGGGGGTTTATGGCTACACCTTC

d_gene: NA
v_gene: TRBV5-6
j_gene: TRBJ2-7
abundance: NA
CDR3aa: CASSLQGYEQYF
CDR3nt: TGTGCCAGCAGCTTGCAGGGGTACGAGCAGTACTTC

d_gene: NA
v_gene: TRBV27
j_gene: TRBJ1-2
abundance: NA
CDR3aa: CASSLNPGGNGYTF
CDR3nt: TGTGCCAGCAGTTTAAATCCGGGAGGGAATGGCTACACCTTC

d_gene: NA
v_gene: TRBV6-1
j_gene: TRBJ1-3
abundance: NA
CDR3aa: CASSHRGTGNTIYF
CDR3nt: TGTGCCAGCAGTCATCGGGGGACTGGAAACACCATATATTTT

d_gene: TRBD1
v_gene: TRBV5-1
j_gene: TRBJ2-7
abundance: NA
CDR3aa: CASSFRDREVNEQYF
CDR3nt: TGCGCCAGCAGCTTTCGGGACAGGGAGGTTAACGAGCAGTACTTC

d_gene: NA
v_gene: TRBV7-9
j_gene: TRBJ1-6
abundance: NA
CDR3aa: CASSFSGPNSPLHF
CDR3nt: TGTGCCAGCAGCTTTTCAGGGCCGAATTCACCCCTCCACTTT

d_gene: TRBD1
v_gene: TRBV18
j_gene: TRBJ2-7
abundance: NA
CDR3aa: CASSQAGGSYEQYF
CDR3nt: TGTGCCAGCTCACAAGCAGGGGGATCCTACGAGCAGTACTTC

d_gene: NA
v_gene: TRBV5-8
j_gene: TRBJ1-1
abundance: NA
CDR3aa: CASSPSGNTEAFF
CDR3nt: TGTGCCAGCAGCCCATCAGGGAACACTGAAGCTTTCTTT

d_gene: TRBD1
v_gene: TRBV11-2
j_gene: TRBJ2-2
abundance: few
CDR3aa: CASRWTGTEDTGELFF
CDR3nt: TGTGCCAGCAGGTGGACCGGGACAGAAGACACCGGGGAGCTGTTTTTT

d_gene: NA
v_gene: TRBV7-9
j_gene: TRBJ2-2
abundance: NA
CDR3aa: CASSLHRATGELFF
CDR3nt: TGTGCCAGCAGCTTACACAGGGCCACCGGGGAGCTGTTTTTT

d_gene: TRBD1
v_gene: TRBV15
j_gene: TRBJ1-2
abundance: NA
CDR3aa: CATSRDRQGGYGYTF
CDR3nt: TGTGCCACCAGCAGAGATAGACAGGGGGGCTATGGCTACACCTTC

d_gene: TRBD1
v_gene: TRBV7-9
j_gene: TRBJ1-4
abundance: NA
CDR3aa: CASSPGGATNEKLFF
CDR3nt: TGTGCCAGCAGCCCAGGGGGCGCAACTAATGAAAAACTGTTTTTT

d_gene: TRBD2
v_gene: TRBV28
j_gene: TRBJ2-1
abundance: few
CDR3aa: CASSLGLAGGRNEQFF
CDR3nt: TGTGCCAGCAGTTTAGGGCTAGCGGGGGGGAGGAATGAGCAGTTCTTC

d_gene: NA
v_gene: TRBV5-4
j_gene: TRBJ2-3
abundance: NA
CDR3aa: CASSTGPSADTQYF
CDR3nt: TGTGCCAGCAGCACGGGCCCTAGCGCAGATACGCAGTATTTT

d_gene: NA
v_gene: TRBV7-9
j_gene: TRBJ2-5
abundance: NA
CDR3aa: CASSARVPREETQYF
CDR3nt: TGTGCCAGCAGCGCGCGGGTCCCACGAGAGGAGACCCAGTACTTC